This TCR beta chain was obtained from a study of cytomegalovirus exposure and HLA in healthy donors. Overall study results and limits: The likely origin of a cluster of highly shared sequence variants was a sequencing artifact. An analysis was carried out at a later point. It showed that HLA-associated TCR beta chains were more clonally expanded than equally common non-associated chains. A later analysis revealed that TCR association rates differed between HLA loci, peaking at DRB1 and bottoming out at HLA-C.

With respect to this clone: Antigen: not known.

Primers: 60 Vbeta forward and 13 Jbeta reverse. Sequencing used immunoSEQ multiplex PCR; TCRdb keeps in-frame clones, though not all of them. The table lists about 200,000 clones, 79% of them singletons. Germline lookup yields CDR1 KGHSH and CDR2 LQKENI. The V gene end was trimmed by 2 bases and the J gene end by 2 bases; junction bases not matched to a gene: 6. This CDR3 contains 16 residues. The sequence was collected from a male donor in good health and CMV-seropositive. V gene TRBV18 combines with J gene TRBJ2-7, with TRBD1 matching over 10 bases. Sequences were obtained from PBMCs. The CDR3 sequence: CASSPRTGGGPYEQYF. The CDR3 coding sequence is TGTGCCAGCTCACCAAGGACAGGGGGGGGACCCTACGAGCAGTACTTC.